The present T cell receptor (beta chain) was sequenced within a study of blood T cell repertoires in COVID-19. At the level of the study: Researchers got acute and convalescent COVID-19 samples from the United States, Italy and Spain. Sources were T cells, B-cell-depleted T cells, or PBMCs; the material itself was cDNA or gDNA.

In the source study's methods: Amplification of reference gene primers provided the estimated nucleated cell counts. Some clones are missing from TCRdb's copy, which holds only in-frame ones; the method was immunoSEQ multiplex PCR. D and trimming were read from the DNA, whereas the V and J calls and clone size are those reported in that table. The sample consists of hundreds of thousands of clones, approximately 89% of them appearing once. Trimming removed 1 base at V and 2 bases at J, with 9 bases between. There are 14 residues in the CDR3. The germline V gene encodes CDR1 SGHAT and CDR2 FQNNGV. The sequence was collected from a woman in her twenties or thirties who had recovered from COVID-19. The sequencing input was peripheral blood. The chain recombines TRBV11-2 with TRBJ2-7; D gene ambiguous. CDR3 residues: CASSLGWATYEQYF. CDR3 in DNA: TGTGCCAGCAGCTTAGGGTGGGCTACCTACGAGCAGTACTTC.